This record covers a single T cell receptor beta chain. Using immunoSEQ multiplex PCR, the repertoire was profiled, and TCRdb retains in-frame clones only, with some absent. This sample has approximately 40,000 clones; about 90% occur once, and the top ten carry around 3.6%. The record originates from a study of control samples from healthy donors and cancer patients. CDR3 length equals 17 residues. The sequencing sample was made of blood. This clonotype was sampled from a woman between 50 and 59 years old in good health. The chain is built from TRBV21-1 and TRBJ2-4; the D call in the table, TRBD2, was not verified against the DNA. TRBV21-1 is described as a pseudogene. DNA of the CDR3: TGTGCCAGCAGCAAACCGGGGGATACGAGTGCCAAAAACATTCAGTACTTC. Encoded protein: CASSKPGDTSAKNIQYF.